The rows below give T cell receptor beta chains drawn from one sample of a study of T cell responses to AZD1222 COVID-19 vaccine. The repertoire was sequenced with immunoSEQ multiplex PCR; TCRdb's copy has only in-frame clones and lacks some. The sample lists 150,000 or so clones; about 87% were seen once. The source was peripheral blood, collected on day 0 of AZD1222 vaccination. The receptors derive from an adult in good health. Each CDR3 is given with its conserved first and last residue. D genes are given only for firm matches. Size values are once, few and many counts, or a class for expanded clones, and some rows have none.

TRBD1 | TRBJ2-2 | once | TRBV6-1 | TGTGCCAGCAGTGAAGCGCTTGGGACAGGGGGCACCGGGGAGCTGTTTTTT | CASSEALGTGGTGELFF
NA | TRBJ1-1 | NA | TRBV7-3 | TGTGCCAGCAGACCCGGACACCTCAACACTGAAGCTTTCTTT | CASRPGHLNTEAFF
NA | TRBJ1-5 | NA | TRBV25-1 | TGTGCCCCTCCGCCGGAAGAGACATACCATAGCAATCAGCCCCAGCATTTT | CAPPPEETYHSNQPQHF
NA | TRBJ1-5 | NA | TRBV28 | TGTGCCAGCAAAAAACCCCGGGGACTCAGCAATCAGCCCCAGCATTTT | CASKKPRGLSNQPQHF
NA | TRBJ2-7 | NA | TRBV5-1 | TGCGCCAGCAGCTTGGTTGACTCCTACGAGCAGTACTTC | CASSLVDSYEQYF
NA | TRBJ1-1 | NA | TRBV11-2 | TGTGCCAGCAGCTTAGACAGGGTGGGCACTGAAGCTTTCTTT | CASSLDRVGTEAFF
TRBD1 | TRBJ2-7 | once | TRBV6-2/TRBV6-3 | TGTGCCAGCAGTTACTGGGACAGGGGGAACGAGCAGTACTTC | CASSYWDRGNEQYF
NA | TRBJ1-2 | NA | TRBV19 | TGTGCCAGTACCCCCCGGGGTTACTATGGCTACACCTTC | CASTPRGYYGYTF
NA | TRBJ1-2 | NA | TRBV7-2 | TGTGCCAGCAGCTTTACGACAGCGGATATGGGCTACACCTTC | CASSFTTADMGYTF
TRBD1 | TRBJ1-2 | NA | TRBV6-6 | TGTGCCAGCAGTTCCCCCGGCGGACAGGGCGGCTACACCTTC | CASSSPGGQGGYTF
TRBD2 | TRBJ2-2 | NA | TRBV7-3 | TGTGCCAGCAGCTTAACTCCCCTAGCGGGGGGGCCCGGGGAGCTGTTTTTT | CASSLTPLAGGPGELFF
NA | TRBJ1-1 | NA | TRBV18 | TGTGCCAGCTCACCACAACAGACGAACACTGAAGCTTTCTTT | CASSPQQTNTEAFF
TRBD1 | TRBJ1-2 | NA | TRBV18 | TGTGCCAGCTCACCACCGACAGGGGATATAGAGGGCTACACCTTC | CASSPPTGDIEGYTF
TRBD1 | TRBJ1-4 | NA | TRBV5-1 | TGCGCCAGCAGTCGCAATCCGGGACAGGGACCAACTAATGAAAAACTGTTTTTT | CASSRNPGQGPTNEKLFF